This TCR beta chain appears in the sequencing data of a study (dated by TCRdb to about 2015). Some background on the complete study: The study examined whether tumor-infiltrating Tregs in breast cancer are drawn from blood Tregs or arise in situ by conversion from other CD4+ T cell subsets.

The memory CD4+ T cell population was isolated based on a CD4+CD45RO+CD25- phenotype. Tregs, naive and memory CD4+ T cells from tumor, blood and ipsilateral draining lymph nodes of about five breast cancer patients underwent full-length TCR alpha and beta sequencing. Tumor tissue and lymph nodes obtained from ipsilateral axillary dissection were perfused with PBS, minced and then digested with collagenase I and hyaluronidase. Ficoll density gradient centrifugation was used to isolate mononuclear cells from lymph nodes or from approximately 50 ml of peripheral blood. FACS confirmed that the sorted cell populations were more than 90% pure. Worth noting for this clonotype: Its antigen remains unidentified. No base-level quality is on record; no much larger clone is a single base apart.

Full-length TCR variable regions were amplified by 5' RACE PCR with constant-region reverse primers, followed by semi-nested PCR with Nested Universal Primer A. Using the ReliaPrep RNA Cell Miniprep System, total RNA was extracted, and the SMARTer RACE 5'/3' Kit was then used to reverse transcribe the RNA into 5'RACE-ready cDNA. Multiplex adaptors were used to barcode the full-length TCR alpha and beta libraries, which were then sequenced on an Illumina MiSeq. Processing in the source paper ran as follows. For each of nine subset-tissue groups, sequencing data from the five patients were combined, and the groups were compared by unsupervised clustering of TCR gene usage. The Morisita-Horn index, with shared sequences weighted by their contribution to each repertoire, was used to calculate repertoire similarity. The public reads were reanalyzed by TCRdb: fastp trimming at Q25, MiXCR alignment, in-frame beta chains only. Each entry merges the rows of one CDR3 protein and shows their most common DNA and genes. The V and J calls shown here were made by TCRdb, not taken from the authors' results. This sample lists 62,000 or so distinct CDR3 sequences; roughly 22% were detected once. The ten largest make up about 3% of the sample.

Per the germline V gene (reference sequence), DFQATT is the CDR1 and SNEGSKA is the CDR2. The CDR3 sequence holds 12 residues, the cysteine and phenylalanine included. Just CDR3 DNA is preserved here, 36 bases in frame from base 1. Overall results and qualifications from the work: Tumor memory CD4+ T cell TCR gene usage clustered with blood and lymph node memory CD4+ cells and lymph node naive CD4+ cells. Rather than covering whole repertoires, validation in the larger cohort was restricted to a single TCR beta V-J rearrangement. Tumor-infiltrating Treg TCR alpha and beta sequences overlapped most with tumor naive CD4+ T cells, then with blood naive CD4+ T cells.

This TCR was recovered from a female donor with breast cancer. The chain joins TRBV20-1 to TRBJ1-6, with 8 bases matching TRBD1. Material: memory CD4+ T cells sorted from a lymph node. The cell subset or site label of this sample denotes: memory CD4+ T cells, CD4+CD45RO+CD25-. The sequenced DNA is TGCGGGATCGGGACAGGAAGTTCACCCCTCCACTTT. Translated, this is CGIGTGSSPLHF.